The following is a T cell receptor (beta chain) sequence with its context. In the original processing: Estimates of nucleated cell counts were drawn from the amplification of reference gene primers. The repertoire was sequenced with immunoSEQ multiplex PCR; TCRdb's copy has only in-frame clones and lacks some. Clone size and V and J calls were adopted from that table, with D and trimming inferred from the DNA. Of more than 120,000 clones detected, about 88% appear once; the ten largest clones hold 2.6%. This sample is drawn from a study of blood T cell repertoires in COVID-19. Study summary: COVID-19 samples, acute and convalescent, were from the United States, Italy and Spain. PBMCs, B-cell-depleted T cells, or T cells were the source of the cDNA or gDNA that made up the material.

There are 15 residues in the CDR3. V trimming: 6 bases; J trimming: 2 bases; junction bases outside the gene matches: 5. From germline, CDR1 is SNHLY and CDR2 FYNNEI. The chain combines TRBV2 with TRBJ2-2; 8 nucleotides agree with TRBD2. The material sequenced was peripheral blood. The clonotype was recovered from a human donor with acute or convalescent COVID-19. The donor label of this sample is uncertain. CDR3 region: CASRGSGGNTGELFF. The CDR3 region has the DNA TGTGCCAGCAGGGGGAGCGGGGGTAACACCGGGGAGCTGTTTTTT.